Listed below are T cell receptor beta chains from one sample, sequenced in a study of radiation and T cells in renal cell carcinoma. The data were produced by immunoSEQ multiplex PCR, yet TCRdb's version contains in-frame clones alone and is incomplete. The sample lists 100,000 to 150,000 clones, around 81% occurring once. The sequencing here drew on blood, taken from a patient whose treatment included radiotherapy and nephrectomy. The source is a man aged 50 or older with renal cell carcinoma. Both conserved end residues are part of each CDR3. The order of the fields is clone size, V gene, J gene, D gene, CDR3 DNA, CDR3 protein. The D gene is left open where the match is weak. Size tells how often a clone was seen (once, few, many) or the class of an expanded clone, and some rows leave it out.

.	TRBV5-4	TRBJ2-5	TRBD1	TGTGCCAGCAGTCAAAACCCGGGACAGGGCGGGGAGACCCAGTACTTC	CASSQNPGQGGETQYF
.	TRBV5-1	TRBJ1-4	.	TGCGCCAGCAGCTTAGCAGGCTTACTGCCCGATGAAAAACTGTTTTTT	CASSLAGLLPDEKLFF
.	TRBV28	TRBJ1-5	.	TGTGCCAGCAGTCCCAGGGGAGGGGGGAATCAGCCCCAGCATTTT	CASSPRGGGNQPQHF
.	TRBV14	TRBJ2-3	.	TGTGCCAGCTCCCCGGGGTTTGCGGTGGATACGCAGTATTTT	CASSPGFAVDTQYF
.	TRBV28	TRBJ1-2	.	TGTGCCAGCAGTTTACCCTTTAGCTATGGCTACACCTTC	CASSLPFSYGYTF
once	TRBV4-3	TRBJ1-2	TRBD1	TGCGCCAGCAGCCAAGGGACAGGGAATCACTATGGCTACACCTTC	CASSQGTGNHYGYTF
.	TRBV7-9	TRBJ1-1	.	TGTGCCAGCACTCGAGGGGGGAGGTACACTGAAGCTTTCTTT	CASTRGGRYTEAFF
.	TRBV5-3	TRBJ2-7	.	TGTGCCAGAAGCTCAGGGTCCTACGAGCAGTACTTC	CARSSGSYEQYF
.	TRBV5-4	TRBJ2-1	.	TGTGCCAGCAGCTCCCGTACTACATGGAATGAGCAGTTCTTC	CASSSRTTWNEQFF
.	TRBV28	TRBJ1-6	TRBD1	TGTGCCAGCAGCCAACAAAGGACAGGGGGACGGAATTCACCCCTCCACTTT	CASSQQRTGGRNSPLHF
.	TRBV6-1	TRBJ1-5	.	TGTGCCAGCAGTGAAAATGCGGGAAATCAGCCCCAGCATTTT	CASSENAGNQPQHF
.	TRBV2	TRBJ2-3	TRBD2	TGTGCCAGCAGTGATGAGGGAGGGGCAGATACGCAGTATTTT	CASSDEGGADTQYF
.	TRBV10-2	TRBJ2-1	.	TGCGCCAGCCAATATAGCTATGAGCAGTTCTTC	CASQYSYEQFF
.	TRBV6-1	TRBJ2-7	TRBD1	TGTGCCAGCAGTGAACGGGGACAGGGCCACGAGCAGTACTTC	CASSERGQGHEQYF
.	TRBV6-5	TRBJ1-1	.	TGTGCCAGCAGTGCGGGGCAGGAGAACACTGAAGCTTTCTTT	CASSAGQENTEAFF
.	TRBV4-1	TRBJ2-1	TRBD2	TGCGCCAGCAGCCTTCTGCCCTTAGCGGGAGGAGCGAATGAGCAGTTCTTC	CASSLLPLAGGANEQFF
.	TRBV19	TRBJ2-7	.	TGTGCCAGTAGTAAATCCCCCGACAGGCCCTACGAGCAGTACTTC	CASSKSPDRPYEQYF
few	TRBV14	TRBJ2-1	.	TGTGCCAGCAGCCAAGATCGGGACCGCTGGAGCTCCTACAATGAGCAGTTCTTC	CASSQDRDRWSSYNEQFF
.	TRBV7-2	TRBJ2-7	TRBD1	TGTGCCAGCAGCTCGTACAGGGGCTCCTACGAGCAGTACTTC	CASSSYRGSYEQYF
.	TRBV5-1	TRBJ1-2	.	TGCGCCAGCAGCACCCTAGGGGGATCGGACTATGGCTACACCTTC	CASSTLGGSDYGYTF
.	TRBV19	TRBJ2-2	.	TGTGCCAGCAGCCCTGGGCAGGCGAACACCGGGGAGCTGTTTTTT	CASSPGQANTGELFF
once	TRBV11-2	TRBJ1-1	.	TGTGCCAGCAGCCTGTACCGACCCGACACTGAAGCTTTCTTT	CASSLYRPDTEAFF
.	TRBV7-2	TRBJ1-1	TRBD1	TGTGCCAGCAGCTTAAAGGGGGCAGGGGGCAGTGAAGCTTTCTTT	CASSLKGAGGSEAFF
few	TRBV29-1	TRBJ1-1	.	TGCAGCGTTGTGCGTGTCGAGGGCACTGAAGCTTTCTTT	CSVVRVEGTEAFF
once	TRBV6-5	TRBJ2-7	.	TGTGCCAGCAGTTACGCCCCCCTGGGCTCCTACGAGCAGTACTTC	CASSYAPLGSYEQYF
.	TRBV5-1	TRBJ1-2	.	TGCGCCAGCAGCTTGGAACGGGCGAACTATGGCTACACCTTC	CASSLERANYGYTF
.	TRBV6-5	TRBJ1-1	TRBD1	TGTGCCACTCGACAGGGAAATTGGGACACTGAAGCTTTCTTT	CATRQGNWDTEAFF
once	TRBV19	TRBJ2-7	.	TGTGCCAGTAGTCCTCGGGTCAGCTCCTACGAGCAGTACTTC	CASSPRVSSYEQYF
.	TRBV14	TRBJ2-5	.	TGTGCCAGCAGCCAGAACCAGGGAGGCGAGACCCAGTACTTC	CASSQNQGGETQYF
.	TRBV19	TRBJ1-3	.	TGTGCCAGTAGTGGGGGCCGCTCTGGAAACACCATATATTTT	CASSGGRSGNTIYF
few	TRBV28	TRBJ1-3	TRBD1	TGTGCCAGCAGTTTAACAGGGGCCAGGGGTTCCTCCTATTTT	CASSLTGARGSSYF
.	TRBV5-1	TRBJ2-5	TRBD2	TGCGCCAGCAGGCTTCTCCCGACTAGCGGGGGGCGGGAGACCCAGTACTTC	CASRLLPTSGGRETQYF
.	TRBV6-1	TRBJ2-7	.	TGTGCCAGCAGTTCCGAAGGGGCGTCCGAGCAGTACTTC	CASSSEGASEQYF
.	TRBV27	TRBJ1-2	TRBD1	TGTGCCAGCAGGACAGGACAGGGGGACGGCTATGGCTACACCTTC	CASRTGQGDGYGYTF
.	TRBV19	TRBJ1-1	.	TGTGCCAGTACCCCGAGGGGGGACACTGAAGCTTTCTTT	CASTPRGDTEAFF
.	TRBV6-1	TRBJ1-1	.	TGTGCCACCTGGTCGGCGAACACTGAAGCTTTCTTT	CATWSANTEAFF
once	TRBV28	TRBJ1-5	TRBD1	TGTGCCAGTGAACCGGGACAGCGAACTTTCAATAGTCAGCCCCAGCATTTT	CASEPGQRTFNSQPQHF
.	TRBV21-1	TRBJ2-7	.	TGTGCCAGCAGCAAAAGTGGAACTAGTGACTGCGAGCAGTACTTC	CASSKSGTSDCEQYF
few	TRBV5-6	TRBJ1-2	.	TGTGCCAGCAGCCTTAGAGGGGACGGCTATGGCTACACCTTC	CASSLRGDGYGYTF
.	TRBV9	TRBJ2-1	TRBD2	TGTGCCAGCAGCGGACTAGCGGGTGAATCCTACAATGAGCAGTTCTTC	CASSGLAGESYNEQFF
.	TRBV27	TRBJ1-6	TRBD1	TGTGCCAGCAGTTTATCCGGGACAGGGGGTCTTTCACCCCTCCACTTT	CASSLSGTGGLSPLHF